What follows are 10 T cell receptor beta chains derived from one specimen sequenced in a study of cytomegalovirus exposure and HLA in healthy donors (dated by TCRdb to 2017 to 2019). The library was prepared using the immunoSEQ multiplex PCR assay. For the multiplex PCR, a mixture combining 60 forward primers for TCR Vbeta segments and 13 reverse primers for TCR Jbeta segments was used. Drawn from immuneACCESS, this table holds only the in-frame rearrangements with V and J called that TCRdb kept. Clones are partly lost; checked studies trace under half to an unresolved V gene and leave the rest unexplained. The sample records 150,000 to 200,000 clones, roughly four fifths of which are singletons. The ten most abundant clones make up 4.1% of the sample. Input material: PBMCs. These receptors all come from a man aged 50 to 60 in good health and CMV-seropositive.

This chain links TRBV6-6 with TRBJ2-7; 10 nucleotides match TRBD1. V lost 2 bases and J lost 2; bases outside the gene matches: 0. CDR1 and CDR2 from the germline V gene are MNHNY and SVGAGI (reference sequence). CDR3 length: 14 amino acids. CDR3 nucleotide sequence: TGTGCCAGCAGTTACGGACAGGGGGCCTACGAGCAGTACTTC. Amino acids: CASSYGQGAYEQYF.

This clone occurred once. This chain links TRBV10-3 with TRBJ1-2; weak D call: TRBD1 (5 bases). Trimming took 0 bases from V and 6 from J, leaving 11 bases between them. This CDR3 is 14 amino acids long. Germline V CDR1 and CDR2: ENHRY, SYGVKD. The CDR3 region has the DNA TGTGCCATCAGTGAGTCGACCAGGGCTAATGGCTACACCTTC. It specifies CAISESTRANGYTF.

The chain combines TRBV21-1 with TRBJ1-4; TRBD1, the table's D call, lacks a check against the DNA. TRBV21-1 is a pseudogene segment. The CDR3 covers 15 residues. CDR3: CASTCDRAWIEKLFF. The CDR3 bases are TGTGCCAGCACCTGTGACAGGGCGTGGATTGAAAAACTGTTTTTT.

The chain combines TRBV20-1 with TRBJ2-3; TRBD2 is a possible D gene (6 bases). With 6 bases removed from V and 6 bases from J, the gap between germline ends came to 10 bases. Germline V gene sequence: CDR1 DFQATT, CDR2 SNEGSKA (reference sequence). The CDR3 has 11 amino acids. Written as DNA, the CDR3 is TGCAGTGCACAGGAGGGTGATACGCAGTATTTT. This codes for CSAQEGDTQYF.

The rearrangement joins TRBV9 to TRBJ1-6; no definite D call. Germline loops: CDR1 SGDLS, CDR2 YYNGEE. This CDR3 comprises 15 residues. The V and J ends lost 0 bases and 7 bases respectively, with 11 bases between them. This chain's CDR3 is CASSVEPGGNSPLHF. CDR3 DNA sequence: TGTGCCAGCAGCGTAGAGCCAGGTGGGAATTCACCCCTCCACTTT.

Remarks on this clone: The conserved closing phenylalanine or tryptophan is absent in this CDR3, likely reflecting a read error. The rearrangement joins TRBV7-9 to TRBJ1-1, with 7 bases that match TRBD1. V shed 2 bases, J shed 4 bases, and the junction held 4 bases outside the gene matches. The CDR3 spans 14 residues. Looked up from germline, CDR1 is SEHNR and CDR2 is FQNEAQ (reference sequence). CDR3 protein: CASSLPGGVTEAFL. CDR3 DNA sequence: TGTGCCAGCAGCTTACCAGGGGGTGTCACTGAAGCTTTCCTT.

The CDR3 protein is CASSSDRAYGYTF. CDR3 sequence (DNA): TGTGCCAGCAGTTCGGACAGGGCCTATGGCTACACCTTC. V is TRBV5-4 and J is TRBJ1-2; 8 bases are a match to TRBD1. V shed 5 bases, J shed 4 bases, and the junction held 4 bases outside the gene matches. Germline CDR1 and CDR2: SGHNT and YYREEE (reference sequence). The length of the CDR3 is 13 residues.

The chain combines TRBV7-9 with TRBJ2-7, with D perhaps TRBD2 (6 bases). Trimming removed 0 bases at V and 3 bases at J, with 15 bases between. Germline V gives CDR1 SEHNR, CDR2 FQNEAQ (reference sequence). The CDR3 is 16 residues long. The CDR3 DNA is TGTGCCAGCAGCTTAGCGGAGGGCGTGGGGGGCTACGAGCAGTACTTC. Protein: CASSLAEGVGGYEQYF.

This clone was counted between two and nine times. This sequence joins TRBV10-3 and TRBJ1-6, with 9 bases aligning to TRBD1. Germline CDR1 is ENHRY and CDR2 is SYGVKD. The trim removed 4 bases at V and 1 base at J, leaving 5 bases unmatched. The CDR3 covers 17 residues. CDR3 sequence (DNA): TGTGCCATCAGTGTTGGGGGGACAGGGTCCTATAATTCACCCCTCCACTTT. Its protein product is CAISVGGTGSYNSPLHF.

This chain connects TRBV19 to TRBJ2-7; 8 bases match TRBD2. V lost 9 bases to trimming and J lost 1 base; unmatched junction nucleotides: 8. Looked up from germline, CDR1 is LNHDA and CDR2 is SQIVND (reference sequence). This CDR3 is 14 amino acids long. The DNA of the CDR3 is TGTGCCAGCAGTCGGATAGCGGGATCCTACGAGCAGTACTTC. It is translated as CASSRIAGSYEQYF.